One and the same sample provided the 22 T cell receptor beta chains below, sequenced in a study of CD8 T cells in ankylosing spondylitis. Each CDR3 protein gets one entry after TCRdb re-called the 5' RACE reads with MiXCR. The sample consists of approximately 60,000 distinct CDR3 sequences, approximately 5.7% of them appearing once. The sample taken for sequencing was synovial fluid, either unsorted or a sorted T cell fraction (not recorded which). These TCRs come from a male donor with ankylosing spondylitis.

This clonotype was recorded at least ten times. The chain joins TRBV20-1 to TRBJ1-1; D unclear. V lost 2 bases and J lost 1, with 8 bases in between. This CDR3 is 13 amino acids long. Germline values: CDR1 DFQATT, CDR2 SNEGSKA (reference sequence). CDR3 protein: CSARYNANTEAFF. The CDR3 bases are TGCAGTGCTAGATATAACGCGAACACTGAAGCTTTCTTT.

This clonotype was recorded at least ten times. V is TRBV7-9 and J is TRBJ1-1; no clear D gene. The germline V gene has CDR1 SEHNR and CDR2 FQNEAQ (reference sequence). The CDR3 contains 14 residues. V lost 2 bases and J lost 5, with 12 bases in between. The CDR3 DNA sequence: TGTGCCAGCAGCTTAAATATGGCGGTGACTGAAGCTTTCTTT. This translates into CASSLNMAVTEAFF.

This clonotype was observed at least ten times. The chain couples TRBV5-5 to TRBJ2-5; no clear D. The CDR3 covers 13 residues. V was cut by 1 base and J by 0 bases, with 4 bases left in between. Germline V gives CDR1 SGHKS, CDR2 YYEKEE (reference sequence). CDR3 DNA: TGTGCCAGCAGCTTGTTCAACCAAGAGACCCAGTACTTC. As protein: CASSLFNQETQYF.

The chain is built from TRBV24-1 and TRBJ2-3; D perhaps matches TRBD1 (5 bases). This CDR3 is built from 16 residues. CDR1 KGHDR and CDR2 SFDVKD come from the germline V gene. The V and J ends lost 4 bases and 4 bases respectively, with 17 bases between them. CDR3 DNA sequence: TGTGCCACCAGTGACGCCAACACAGGTTTTCCAGATACGCAGTATTTT. This translates into CATSDANTGFPDTQYF.

This clonotype was seen many times. J is TRBJ2-5 and V is TRBV20-1; tentatively, D is TRBD1 or TRBD2 (6 bases each). This CDR3 contains 14 residues. The ends were cut back, 1 base at V and 5 bases at J, with 14 bases in the middle. Germline-derived CDR1 and CDR2 are DFQATT and SNEGSKA (reference sequence). The CDR3, as DNA: TGCAGTGCTAGAGCGGCGGGAAGGGGGGAGACCCAGTACTTC. Its protein product is CSARAAGRGETQYF.

The chain carries TRBV29-1 and TRBJ2-7, with D hard to call. The V and J ends lost 4 bases and 5 bases respectively, with 9 bases between them. CDR3 length: 11 residues. Germline V gives CDR1 SQVTM, CDR2 ANQGSEA. The chain's CDR3 is CSVVVANEQYF. The CDR3 DNA is TGCAGCGTTGTTGTGGCAAACGAGCAGTACTTC.

This clonotype was seen repeatedly, ten times or more. The rearrangement uses TRBV29-1 and TRBJ2-7, with TRBD1 matching over 7 bases. The trim removed 6 bases at V and 0 bases at J, leaving 8 bases unmatched. The CDR3 is 14 residues long. In germline, CDR1 is SQVTM, CDR2 ANQGSEA. Here the CDR3 DNA reads TGCAGCGTCTTGGGACAGTCCGGCTCCTACGAGCAGTACTTC. It translates to CSVLGQSGSYEQYF.

The J gene is TRBJ2-7, the V gene TRBV11-3, with D hard to call. This CDR3 is built from 12 residues. Trimming stripped 4 bases from V and 3 bases from J, with 7 bases between. Germline V gene lookup returns CDR1 SGHNT and CDR2 YENEEA. The CDR3 region has the DNA TGTGCCAGCAGCTGGTCTAACTACGAGCAGTACTTC. It yields the protein CASSWSNYEQYF.

The chain has TRBV6-1 and TRBJ2-7; 7 positions agree with TRBD1. V dropped 1 base and J dropped 2; count of bases not matched to a gene: 5. CDR1 and CDR2 (germline): MNHNS, SASEGT. CDR3 size: 15 residues. The CDR3 spells CASSEGGGATYEQYF. The CDR3 DNA follows: TGTGCCAGCAGTGAAGGAGGGGGCGCCACCTACGAGCAGTACTTC.

The CDR3 sequence is CSAGRGIDEQFF. CDR3 nucleotides: TGCAGTGCAGGACGGGGTATAGATGAGCAGTTCTTC. The V and J genes are TRBV20-1 and TRBJ2-1; the D gene is possibly TRBD2 (5 bases). In germline, CDR1 is DFQATT, CDR2 SNEGSKA (reference sequence). V shed 6 bases and J shed 8 bases, with 14 bases lying between them. The CDR3 is 12 residues long.

This clonotype has more than one count but fewer than ten. The chain uses TRBV7-9 and TRBJ2-7; 10 bases are a match to TRBD1. Germline CDR1 is SEHNR and CDR2 is FQNEAQ (reference sequence). The length of the CDR3 is 17 residues. The J segment lost 3 bases and the V segment lost 1 base, leaving 9 bases of the junction unmatched. CDR3 in amino acids: CASSLGGWGQGHYEQYF. CDR3 sequence (DNA): TGTGCCAGCAGCTTAGGAGGGTGGGGACAGGGGCACTACGAGCAGTACTTC.

Concerning this clonotype itself: A much larger clone lies a single base off, so this may be a read error. CDR3: CASRFGQNTDTQYF. The CDR3 DNA sequence: TGTGCCAGCAGATTTGGCCAGAACACAGATACGCAGTATTTT. This chain uses TRBV27 with TRBJ2-3, with unresolved D. Germline assignment: CDR1 MNHEY and CDR2 SMNVEV (reference sequence). Trimming took off 6 bases at V and 2 bases at J, with 12 bases between the two ends. The CDR3 runs 14 residues.

This chain links TRBV7-9 with TRBJ2-5; tentatively, D is TRBD2 (5 bases). V was trimmed by 5 bases and J by 5 bases, leaving 18 bases between them. CDR1 and CDR2 from the germline V gene are SEHNR and FQNEAQ (reference sequence). The CDR3 has 15 residues. The chain's CDR3 is CASSPDGNSEETQYF. In nucleotides, the CDR3 is TGTGCCAGCAGCCCCGATGGGAATAGCGAGGAGACCCAGTACTTC.

V usage is TRBV12-3 or TRBV12-4 and J usage is TRBJ1-1; unclear D gene. Trimming removed 3 bases at V and 6 bases at J, with 11 bases between. This CDR3 is 13 amino acids long. CDR3 DNA sequence: TGTGCCAGCAGTTTGGGTGACGGGGCTGAAGCTTTCTTT. This encodes CASSLGDGAEAFF.

This clonotype turned up a few times. The CDR3 region is CSASRGGGTEAFF. The CDR3 DNA reads as TGCAGTGCTAGTCGTGGAGGTGGCACTGAAGCTTTCTTT. The gene calls are TRBV20-1 and TRBJ1-1; D is undetermined. The CDR3 consists of 13 residues. Trimming shortened V by 3 bases and J by 4 bases, and 12 bases separated the two germline ends. Germline V gene sequence: CDR1 DFQATT, CDR2 SNEGSKA (reference sequence).

This clonotype appeared a few times. V gene TRBV12-3 or TRBV12-4 combines with J gene TRBJ2-1; D ambiguous. This CDR3 region has 11 residues. The germline V and J ends were trimmed by 3 bases and 6 bases, with 3 bases remaining between them. This CDR3 reads CASSFSNEQFF. The CDR3 DNA sequence: TGTGCCAGCAGTTTTAGCAATGAGCAGTTCTTC.

This clonotype was counted once. The rearrangement uses TRBV12-3 or TRBV12-4 and TRBJ1-5, with D unclear. Trimming shortened V by 2 bases and J by 7 bases, and 6 bases separated the two germline ends. This CDR3 comprises 12 residues. This CDR3 reads CASSLHGQPQHF. DNA of the CDR3: TGTGCCAGCAGTTTACACGGCCAGCCCCAGCATTTT.

The V gene is TRBV12-3 or TRBV12-4, the J gene TRBJ2-7; D is unclear. The CDR3 has 18 amino acids. V shed 0 bases and J shed 0 bases, with 18 bases lying between them. The CDR3 region is CASSLARRLDLSSYEQYF. As DNA, the CDR3 is TGTGCCAGCAGTTTAGCAAGAAGGCTAGACTTGAGCTCCTACGAGCAGTACTTC.

This chain links TRBV30 with TRBJ1-1; D not resolved. V was trimmed by 1 base and J by 8 bases, leaving 11 bases between them. In germline, CDR1 is GTSNPN, CDR2 SVGIG (reference sequence). The CDR3 runs to 12 residues. For the CDR3, the DNA is TGTGCCTGGAGTGCCATGGGCAACGAAGCTTTCTTT. Protein: CAWSAMGNEAFF. The full variable domain, its missing parts supplied by reference TRBV30 and TRBJ1-1, is SQTIHQWPATLVQPVGSPLSLECTVEGTSNPNLYWYRQAAGRGLQLLFYSVGIGQISSEVPQNLSASRPQDRQFILSSKKLLLSDSGFYLCAWSAMGNEAFFGQGTRLTVV.

This clonotype was picked up many times. The rearrangement uses TRBV10-3 and TRBJ2-1; D remains ambiguous. Germline CDR1 is ENHRY and CDR2 is SYGVKD. CDR3 length equals 12 residues. The V end lost 5 bases, the J end lost 8 bases, and 10 bases lay between the germline ends. The CDR3 DNA follows: TGTGCCATCAGTCTTAACGGCGATGAGCAGTTCTTC. Translated: CAISLNGDEQFF.

To note about this clonotype: A read error is possible here, since a much larger clone lies one base away. The rearrangement joins TRBV5-1 to TRBJ2-7; 8 bases fit TRBD2. V gave up 4 bases and J gave up 3 bases; unmatched junction bases: 12. The CDR3 has 16 residues. CDR1 is SGHRS and CDR2 is YFSETQ in the germline V gene. The CDR3: CASSPGGAGVRYEQYF. The CDR3 DNA is TGCGCCAGCAGCCCCGGGGGGGCGGGAGTACGCTACGAGCAGTACTTC.

This clonotype was counted between two and nine times. The chain carries TRBV29-1 and TRBJ1-4; no firm D call. Looked up from germline, CDR1 is SQVTM and CDR2 is ANQGSEA. CDR3 length: 12 residues. V lost 6 bases and J lost 5, with 10 bases in between. As DNA, the CDR3 is TGCAGCGTCGGGAGCCAGAATGAAAAACTGTTTTTT. Translating it yields CSVGSQNEKLFF.